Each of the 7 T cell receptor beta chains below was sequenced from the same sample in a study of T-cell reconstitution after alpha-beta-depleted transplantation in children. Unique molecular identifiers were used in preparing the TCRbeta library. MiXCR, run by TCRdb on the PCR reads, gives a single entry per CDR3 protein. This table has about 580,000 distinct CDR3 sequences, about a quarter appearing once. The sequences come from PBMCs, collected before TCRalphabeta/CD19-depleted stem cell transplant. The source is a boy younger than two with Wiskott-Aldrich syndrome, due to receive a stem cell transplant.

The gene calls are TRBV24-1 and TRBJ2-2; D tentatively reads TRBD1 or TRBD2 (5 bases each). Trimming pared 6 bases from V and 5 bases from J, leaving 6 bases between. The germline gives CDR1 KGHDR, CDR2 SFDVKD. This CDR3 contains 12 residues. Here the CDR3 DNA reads TGTGCCACCAGTTGGGGGACCGGGGAGCTGTTTTTT. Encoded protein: CATSWGTGELFF.

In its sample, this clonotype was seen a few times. The CDR3 here is CASSQDRGLASGGTGELFF. The CDR3 region has the DNA TGTGCCAGCAGCCAAGATCGAGGACTAGCGAGTGGGGGTACCGGGGAGCTGTTTTTT. The chain links TRBV3-1 to TRBJ2-2, with 9 bases matching TRBD2. This CDR3 is 19 amino acids long. The germline V gene encodes CDR1 LGHDT and CDR2 YNNKEL (reference sequence). With V trimmed by 0 bases and J by 5 bases, 13 bases remained unmatched.

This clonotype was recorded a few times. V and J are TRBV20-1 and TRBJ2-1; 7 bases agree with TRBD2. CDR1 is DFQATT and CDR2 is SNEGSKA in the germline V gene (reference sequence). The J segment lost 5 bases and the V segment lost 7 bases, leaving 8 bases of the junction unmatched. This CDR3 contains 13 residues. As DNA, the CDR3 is TGCAGTGGGGCGGGAGTGCTAAACAATGAGCAGTTCTTC. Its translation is CSGAGVLNNEQFF.

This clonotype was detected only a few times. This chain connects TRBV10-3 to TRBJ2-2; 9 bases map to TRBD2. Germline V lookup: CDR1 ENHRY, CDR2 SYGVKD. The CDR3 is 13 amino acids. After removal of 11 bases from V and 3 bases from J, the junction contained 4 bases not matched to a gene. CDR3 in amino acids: CAFSGSDTGELFF. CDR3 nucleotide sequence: TGTGCCTTTAGCGGGAGTGACACCGGGGAGCTGTTTTTT.

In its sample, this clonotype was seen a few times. Here the CDR3 DNA reads TGCAGCGTAGTCCAACAGGGCAACTATGGCTACACCTTC. Translated: CSVVQQGNYGYTF. The chain joins TRBV29-1 to TRBJ1-2; maybe TRBD1 (6 bases). The CDR3 loop spans 13 amino acids. Per germline, CDR1 SQVTM and CDR2 ANQGSEA. V was cut by 6 bases and J by 2 bases, with 13 bases left in between. The full variable domain, rest sourced from reference TRBV29-1 and TRBJ1-2, is SAVISQKPSRDICQRGTSLTIQCQVDSQVTMMFWYRQQPGQSLTLIATANQGSEATYESGFVIDKFPISRPNLTFSTLTVSNMSPEDSSIYLCSVVQQGNYGYTFGSGTRLTVV.

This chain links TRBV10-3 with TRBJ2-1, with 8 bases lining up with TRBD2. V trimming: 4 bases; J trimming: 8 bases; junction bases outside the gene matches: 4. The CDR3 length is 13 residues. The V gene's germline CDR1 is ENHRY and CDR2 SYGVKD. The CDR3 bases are TGTGCCATCAGTGCGGGAGGGATAGATGAGCAGTTCTTC. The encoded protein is CAISAGGIDEQFF.

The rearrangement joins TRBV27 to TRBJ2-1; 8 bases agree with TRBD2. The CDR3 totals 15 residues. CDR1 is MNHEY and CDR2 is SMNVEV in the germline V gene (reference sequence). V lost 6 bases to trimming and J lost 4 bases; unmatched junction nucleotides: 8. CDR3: CASRRAGVTYNEQFF. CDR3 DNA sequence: TGTGCCAGCAGGAGAGCGGGAGTAACTTACAATGAGCAGTTCTTC.